This T cell receptor beta chain was obtained from a study of beta chain features in type 1 diabetes. Study as a whole: The study found patients and healthy donors alike in age, gender and cell yields. Study outcomes and limitations: The question left open here concerned HLA type influencing TCRB rearrangement. Shortening of TCRB CDR3s, moderate but significant, appeared in all four CD4+ subsets of Type 1 diabetes patients.

All of the isolated RNA was reverse transcribed, so expressed TCRB transcripts were sequenced. Generated by immunoSEQ multiplex PCR, the TCRdb table keeps only in-frame clones and is missing some. The table shows roughly 290,000 clones, with over 12% occurring only once. The CDR3 is 16 residues long. CDR1 is SGHTA, CDR2 FQGNSA, per germline. V lost 3 bases to trimming and J lost 5 bases; unmatched junction nucleotides: 8. A single heparinised draw of about 120 mL on average was taken per donor. Cell sorting via CD45RO/CCR7/CD25/CD127/CD95/CD27 was performed to obtain CD4+ naive, central memory, regulatory and stem cell-like memory cells. This clone was seen more than once but under ten times. The antigen remains unidentified.

The chain is built from TRBV7-2 and TRBJ2-1, with TRBD2 matching 9 bases. Input material: naive CD4+ T cells from blood. The TCR comes from a man aged 18-30 years with type 1 diabetes. CDR3 DNA sequence: TGTGCCAGCAGCTTGGTAGCGGGAGAATCCCACAATGAGCAGTTCTTC. Translation: CASSLVAGESHNEQFF.